This entry is about one TCR beta chain. This sample was taken from a study of blood T cell repertoires in COVID-19. The CDR3 runs 15 residues. The trim removed 0 bases at V and 7 bases at J, leaving 2 bases unmatched. Germline values: CDR1 SGHRS, CDR2 YFSETQ. Clones were sequenced by immunoSEQ multiplex PCR, and TCRdb holds only the in-frame ones, with some missing. Of 150,000 to 200,000 clones listed, 70% to 90% are singletons. The chain has TRBV5-1 and TRBJ2-1, with TRBD1 identical over 12 bases. The sequence came from a man aged 40-55 years with acute or convalescent COVID-19. The source material was peripheral blood. CDR3 in amino acids: CASSLEGQGANEQFF. For the CDR3, the DNA is TGCGCCAGCAGCTTGGAGGGACAGGGGGCAAATGAGCAGTTCTTC.